The clone carrying this TCR beta chain came up once. Losses at the gene ends were 5 bases for V and 3 bases for J; bases not matched to a gene: 12. CDR1 and CDR2 from the germline V gene are KGHSH and LQKENI. This CDR3 contains 16 residues. These data come from a study of T cell responses to AZD1222 COVID-19 vaccine. Profiled with immunoSEQ multiplex PCR; TCRdb holds only in-frame clones, not every one. Altogether around 66,000 clones are present, roughly 84% being singletons, with the ten largest covering approximately 15%. The material sequenced was peripheral blood, taken on day 0 of AZD1222 vaccination. The origin of this receptor is an adult in good health. The rearrangement links TRBV18 to TRBJ1-1; TRBD1 agrees at 7 bases. The CDR3 DNA follows: TGTGCCAGCTCAATCACAGGGGCGCGGGGGGACACTGAAGCTTTCTTT. Protein product: CASSITGARGDTEAFF.